This passage covers 23 T cell receptor beta chains from one sample sequenced in a study of tissue T cells after allogeneic stem cell transplantation. Indicated time point: mouse harvest day 14 after allogeneic transplant. The graft held 10^6 splenic CD5+ T cells and 10^7 T-cell-depleted bone marrow cells. Sequenced by immunoSEQ multiplex PCR; TCRdb stores in-frame clones only, minus some. The data hold a few hundred clones, with approximately 50% observed a single time. The specimen sequenced was blood. The receptors were sampled from a female BALB/c mouse given C57BL/6 T cells with graft-versus-host disease after an allogeneic hematopoietic cell transplant.

On this clone: Gene names are the mouse ones. The DNA ends 1 residue before the CDR3 does, and the rest of the CDR3 is filled in from the germline J gene. The genes are TRBV3 and TRBJ2-5, with D possibly called TRBD1 or TRBD2 (6 bases each). Germline V gene data show CDR1 as SNHLY and CDR2 as FYNGKV (reference sequence). This CDR3 contains 14 residues. The V and J ends lost 3 bases and 2 bases respectively, with 9 bases between them. CDR3: CASSLGAGQDTQYF. The part of the CDR3 DNA that was read is TGTGCCAGCAGCTTGGGGGCCGGCCAAGACACCCAGTAC. The full variable domain, its missing parts supplied by reference TRBV3 and TRBJ2-5, is GPKVLQIPSHQIIDMGQMVTLNCDPVSNHLYFYWYKQILGQQMEFLVNFYNGKVMEKSKLFKDQFSVERPDGSYFTLKIQPTALEDSAVYFCASSLGAGQDTQYFGPGTRLLVL.

On this clone: The gene names here belong to mouse. The CDR3 spells CASSPRQFSNERLFF. The CDR3 DNA, read in part, is TGTGCCAGCAGTCCTCGACAATTTTCCAACGAAAGATTATTT. V and J are TRBV26 and TRBJ1-4; D call uncertain. The read ends 1 residue shy of where the CDR3 ends; the end is completed using the germline J gene. Trimming removed 4 bases at V and 0 bases at J, with 9 bases between. There are 15 residues in the CDR3. Germline values: CDR1 KGHPV, CDR2 FQNQEV (reference sequence). Full variable domain (remainder filled in from reference TRBV26 and TRBJ1-4): NSKVIQTPRYLVKGQGQKAKMRCIPEKGHPVVFWYQQNKNNEFKFLINFQNQEVLQQIDMTEKRFSAECPSNSPCSLEIQSSEAGDSALYLCASSPRQFSNERLFFGHGTKLSVL.

This clone occurred a few times. The gene names here belong to mouse. The read ends 1 residue early relative to the CDR3; the germline J gene fills the gap. The chain carries TRBV3 and TRBJ1-3, with D maybe TRBD1 (6 bases). The CDR3 contains 17 residues. Germline loops: CDR1 SNHLY, CDR2 FYNGKV (reference sequence). Trimming took 2 bases from V and 0 from J, leaving 14 bases between them. The covered CDR3 bases are TGTGCCAGCAGCTTATTCCCAGGACAGAATTCTGGAAATACGCTCTAT. Translating it yields CASSLFPGQNSGNTLY. The whole CDR3 region reads CASSLFPGQNSGNTLYF. The full variable domain, with the rest looked up from reference TRBV3 and TRBJ1-3, is GPKVLQIPSHQIIDMGQMVTLNCDPVSNHLYFYWYKQILGQQMEFLVNFYNGKVMEKSKLFKDQFSVERPDGSYFTLKIQPTALEDSAVYFCASSLFPGQNSGNTLYFGEGSRLIVV.

This clone was observed a single time. All gene names here are mouse names. The CDR3 end is not reached by the read, which stops 1 residue before it; the germline J gene fills it in. This chain joins TRBV14 and TRBJ1-5; 10 bases map to TRBD1. J gave up 5 bases and V 5 bases, and 4 bases lay outside the gene matches. The germline CDR1 and CDR2 sequences are SGHDT and FRDEAV. The CDR3 is made up of 14 amino acids. CDR3 region: CASRAGTGDQAPLF. The sequenced CDR3 bases are TGTGCCAGCAGGGCCGGGACAGGGGACCAGGCTCCGCTT.

Worth noting for this clone: Gene labels here are mouse ones. The DNA ends 1 residue before the CDR3 does, and the rest of the CDR3 is filled in from the germline J gene. The V and J genes are TRBV5 and TRBJ2-7, with TRBD2 matching 9 bases. Germline V CDR1 and CDR2: LGHNA, YNLKQL (reference sequence). Unmatched junction bases numbered 4, after V lost 0 bases and J lost 4 bases. This CDR3 has 15 residues. This chain's CDR3 is CASSQDDWGPYEQYF. CDR3 DNA, as far as it was read: TGTGCCAGCAGCCAAGATGACTGGGGGCCTTATGAACAGTAC.

To note about this clone: The gene symbols are mouse symbols. The read stops 1 residue short of the end of the CDR3; the missing end is completed from the germline J gene. This chain uses TRBV12-1 with TRBJ2-1, with 8 bases that match TRBD2. V shed 0 bases and J 6 bases; nucleotides not matched to a gene: 3. Germline CDR1 SGHSN, CDR2 HYEKVE. This CDR3 region has 14 residues. CDR3 amino acids: CASSLVTGVAEQFF. Partial CDR3 DNA: TGTGCCAGCTCTCTCGTGACTGGGGTTGCTGAGCAGTTC. Drawing the rest from reference TRBV12-1 and TRBJ2-1, the complete variable domain is DSGVVQSPRHIIKEKGGRSVLTCIPISGHSNVVWYQQTLGKELKFLIQHYEKVERDKGFLPSRFSVQQFDDYHSEMNMSALELEDSAMYFCASSLVTGVAEQFFGPGTRLTVL.

About this clone itself: All gene names here are mouse names. The read ends 1 residue early relative to the CDR3; the germline J gene fills the gap. This chain links TRBV12-1 with TRBJ2-1; TRBD2 matches 8 bases. Germline CDR1 and CDR2: SGHSN and HYEKVE. Trimming at V came to 0 bases and at J to 0 bases, leaving 3 bases not matched to a gene. This CDR3 is 16 amino acids long. This CDR3 is CASSLDGLGNYAEQFF. The CDR3 bases that were read are TGTGCCAGCTCTCTCGACGGACTGGGTAACTATGCTGAGCAGTTC. The full variable domain, its missing parts supplied by reference TRBV12-1 and TRBJ2-1, is DSGVVQSPRHIIKEKGGRSVLTCIPISGHSNVVWYQQTLGKELKFLIQHYEKVERDKGFLPSRFSVQQFDDYHSEMNMSALELEDSAMYFCASSLDGLGNYAEQFFGPGTRLTVL.

This clone was counted a few times. Any gene name here is a mouse gene name. The CDR3 extends 1 residue past the end of the read, so its final part is completed from the germline J gene. The chain carries TRBV13-1 and TRBJ2-7, with D hard to call. Germline CDR1 and CDR2: NSHNY and SYGAGN. V was shortened by 2 bases and J by 0 bases, with 6 bases between the two germline ends. The CDR3 is 13 residues long. The CDR3 is CASSEGFSYEQYF. Partial CDR3 DNA: TGTGCCAGCAGTGAGGGGTTCTCCTATGAACAGTAC.

Note on this clone: Gene labels here are mouse ones. Read data end 1 residue before the CDR3 end; the end is taken from the germline J gene. The V and J genes are TRBV3 and TRBJ2-7; 14 nucleotides match TRBD2. The J segment lost 7 bases and the V segment lost 5 bases, leaving 4 bases of the junction unmatched. This CDR3 has 14 residues. Germline CDR1 and CDR2: SNHLY and FYNGKV (reference sequence). This CDR3 reads CASSTGLGGREQYF. The CDR3 DNA, read in part, is TGTGCCAGCAGCACGGGACTGGGGGGGCGAGAACAGTAC.

This clone was seen just once. Genes and germline come from the mouse. Read coverage stops 1 residue before the CDR3 terminus; the germline J gene supplies the remainder. The V call is TRBV26, the J call TRBJ2-5, with 9 bases matching TRBD1. CDR3 size: 14 residues. CDR1 is KGHPV and CDR2 is FQNQEV in the germline V gene (reference sequence). V shed 4 bases and J 6 bases; nucleotides not matched to a gene: 5. CDR3 residues: CASSHGTGLDTQYF. CDR3 DNA, as far as it was read: TGTGCCAGCAGTCATGGGACAGGGTTGGACACCCAGTAC.

Of note for this clone: The gene names given are mouse names. The read is 1 residue too short to cover the CDR3 end, so that end is filled in from the germline J gene. The rearrangement uses TRBV19 and TRBJ2-3, with D possibly matching TRBD2 (7 bases). V lost 0 bases and J lost 0, with 11 bases in between. This CDR3 comprises 16 residues. The germline V gene encodes CDR1 FNHDT and CDR2 SITEND (reference sequence). The CDR3 here is CASSIEVGGSAETLYF. The sequenced part of the CDR3 DNA is TGTGCCAGCAGTATAGAGGTGGGGGGCAGTGCAGAAACGCTGTAT.

A remark on this clone: The gene symbols are mouse symbols. The missing CDR3 end, 1 residue past where the read stops, is filled in from the germline J gene. The V call is TRBV26, the J call TRBJ2-5; D unclear. Trimming left V 2 bases short and J 0 bases short, with 3 bases between. Per germline, CDR1 KGHPV and CDR2 FQNQEV (reference sequence). The CDR3 is 13 residues long. CDR3 DNA (partial): TGTGCCAGCAGTCTGATTAACCAAGACACCCAGTAC. Encoded protein: CASSLINQDTQY. The whole CDR3 region reads CASSLINQDTQYF.

Of note for this clone: Mouse names are used for the genes. The CDR3 is cut off 1 residue early in the read; its end comes from the germline J gene. The J gene is TRBJ1-2, the V gene TRBV16, with D possibly being TRBD1 (5 bases). Germline assignment: CDR1 SGHSA and CDR2 FRNQAP. This CDR3 is 14 amino acids long. V lost 5 bases to trimming and J lost 0 bases, with 10 bases between them. CDR3 sequence: CASSPGTANSDYTF. The DNA read from the CDR3 is TGTGCAAGCAGCCCCGGGACCGCAAACTCCGACTACACC. Full variable domain (remainder filled in from reference TRBV16 and TRBJ1-2): NAGVIQTPRHKVTGKGQEATLWCEPISGHSAVFWYRQTIVQGLEFLTYFRNQAPIDDSGMPKERFSAQMPNQSHSTLKIQSTQPQDSAVYLCASSPGTANSDYTFGSGTRLLVI.

Notes on this clone: Mouse gene names apply. Coverage ceases 1 residue before the CDR3 finishes, and the germline J gene fills in the end. The J gene is TRBJ1-1, the V gene TRBV13-1; D ambiguous. The length of the CDR3 is 13 residues. V was cut by 0 bases and J by 0 bases, with 3 bases left in between. Per germline, CDR1 NSHNY and CDR2 SYGAGN. The DNA read from the CDR3 is TGTGCCAGCAGTGATGTAACAAACACAGAAGTCTTC. Translation gives CASSDVTNTEVF. The CDR3 reads in full as CASSDVTNTEVFF.

A remark on this clone: Any gene name here is a mouse gene name. From the germline J gene comes the end of the CDR3, since the read stops 1 residue before it. The rearrangement joins TRBV17 to TRBJ2-7; D remains ambiguous. Germline V gene sequence: CDR1 MNHDT, CDR2 YYDKIL. The CDR3 sequence is 13 residues long. With 5 bases removed from V and 0 bases from J, the gap between germline ends came to 8 bases. The CDR3 loop is CASSQAGSYEQYF. CDR3 DNA, as far as it was read: TGTGCTAGCAGTCAGGCAGGCTCCTATGAACAGTAC.

In its sample, this clone was seen a few times. Genes here carry mouse names. With the read ending 1 residue before the CDR3 end, the germline J gene is used to fill in that end. V and J are TRBV4 and TRBJ2-7; D unclear. V dropped 5 bases and J dropped 0 bases, with 5 bases sitting between them. CDR3 length: 12 residues. The germline V gene has CDR1 LGHDT and CDR2 YNNKQL (reference sequence). This CDR3 is CASSPPSYEQYF. The covered CDR3 bases are TGTGCCAGCAGCCCCCCCTCCTATGAACAGTAC.

About this clone: Mouse names are used for the genes. The sequence runs out 1 residue before the end of the CDR3; the remainder is reconstructed from the germline J gene. The J gene is TRBJ2-5, the V gene TRBV5; TRBD2 aligns across 11 bases. Trimming cost V 3 bases and J 0 bases; bases outside gene matches: 5. This CDR3 has 17 residues. Per germline, CDR1 LGHNA and CDR2 YNLKQL (reference sequence). The CDR3 sequence: CASSHPGLGVNQDTQYF. Incomplete CDR3 DNA: TGTGCCAGCAGCCACCCGGGACTGGGGGTTAACCAAGACACCCAGTAC.

Note on this clone: Genes here carry mouse names. The sequence runs out 1 residue before the end of the CDR3; the remainder is reconstructed from the germline J gene. This rearrangement joins TRBV13-3 to TRBJ2-7, with 12 bases that match TRBD2. V was clipped by 9 bases and J by 7 bases; unmatched bases: 5. Germline V gives CDR1 NNHDY, CDR2 SYVADS. CDR3 length equals 12 residues. CDR3 DNA (partial): TGTGCCACTAGACTGGGGGGGCGGGAACAGTAC. Its translation is CATRLGGREQY. The complete CDR3 protein is CATRLGGREQYF.

A word on this clone: Mouse gene names and germline throughout. The observed sequence ends 1 residue before the CDR3 terminus, with the missing tail filled in from the germline J gene. The chain carries TRBV12-2 and TRBJ2-5, with 8 nucleotides matching TRBD2. Looked up from germline, CDR1 is SGHLS and CDR2 is HYDKME. V gave up 2 bases and J gave up 2 bases; unmatched junction bases: 2. CDR3 length equals 14 residues. The CDR3 sequence is CASSPGLVQDTQYF. CDR3 DNA (partial): TGTGCCAGCTCTCCGGGACTGGTCCAAGACACCCAGTAC.

Concerning this clone: Gene names refer to mouse genes. The read ends 1 residue early relative to the CDR3; the germline J gene fills the gap. The chain employs TRBV3 and TRBJ2-1, with 8 positions matching TRBD2. CDR1 is SNHLY, CDR2 FYNGKV, per germline (reference sequence). The CDR3 is made up of 15 amino acids. V shed 4 bases, J shed 3 bases, and the junction held 5 bases outside the gene matches. The CDR3 is CASSSGLGLYAEQFF. Incomplete CDR3 DNA: TGTGCCAGCAGCTCCGGACTGGGCCTCTATGCTGAGCAGTTC.

This clone was observed a handful of times. Gene names are the mouse ones. Read coverage stops 1 residue before the CDR3 terminus; the germline J gene supplies the remainder. This chain connects TRBV4 to TRBJ1-5; no reliable D call. In germline, CDR1 is LGHDT, CDR2 YNNKQL (reference sequence). V lost 4 bases, J lost 3 bases, and 4 bases lay in between. The CDR3 covers 12 residues. The covered CDR3 bases are TGTGCCAGCAGCTTCAGCAACCAGGCTCCGCTT. Protein product: CASSFSNQAPL. In full, the CDR3 reads CASSFSNQAPLF.

For this clone: Here the gene names and germline are mouse. The CDR3 is cut off 1 residue early in the read; its end comes from the germline J gene. The rearrangement uses TRBV26 and TRBJ1-4, with 10 bases matching TRBD1. CDR1 is KGHPV and CDR2 is FQNQEV in the germline V gene (reference sequence). V lost 8 bases and J lost 4; bases outside the gene matches: 1. The CDR3 is 13 residues long. CDR3 loop: CASGQGGNERLFF. The sequenced part of the CDR3 DNA is TGTGCCAGCGGACAGGGGGGCAACGAAAGATTATTT.

A note on this clone: The gene names here belong to mouse. Read sequence stops 1 residue before the CDR3 end, and the germline J gene provides the missing end. The rearrangement joins TRBV12-2 to TRBJ1-1, with D possibly TRBD1 on 6 matching bases. Germline V CDR1 and CDR2: SGHLS, HYDKME. This CDR3 spans 13 amino acids. V was clipped by 4 bases and J by 1 base, with 9 bases between them. The CDR3 is CASSLRGNTEVFF. Partial CDR3 DNA: TGTGCCAGCTCCCTCAGGGGGAACACAGAAGTCTTC.